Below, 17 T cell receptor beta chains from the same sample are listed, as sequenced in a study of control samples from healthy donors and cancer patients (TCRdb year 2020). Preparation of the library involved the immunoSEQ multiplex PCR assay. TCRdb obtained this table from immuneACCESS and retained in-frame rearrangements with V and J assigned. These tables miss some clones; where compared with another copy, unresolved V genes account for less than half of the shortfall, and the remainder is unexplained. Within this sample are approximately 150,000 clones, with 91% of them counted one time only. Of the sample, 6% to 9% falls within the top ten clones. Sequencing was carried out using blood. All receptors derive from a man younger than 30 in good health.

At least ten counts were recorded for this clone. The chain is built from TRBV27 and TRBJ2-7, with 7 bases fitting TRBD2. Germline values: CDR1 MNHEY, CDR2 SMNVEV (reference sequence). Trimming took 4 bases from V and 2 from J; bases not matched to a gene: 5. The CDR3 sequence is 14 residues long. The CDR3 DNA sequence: TGTGCCAGCAGTTGGGGGGGACCTACCTACGAGCAGTACTTC. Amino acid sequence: CASSWGGPTYEQYF.

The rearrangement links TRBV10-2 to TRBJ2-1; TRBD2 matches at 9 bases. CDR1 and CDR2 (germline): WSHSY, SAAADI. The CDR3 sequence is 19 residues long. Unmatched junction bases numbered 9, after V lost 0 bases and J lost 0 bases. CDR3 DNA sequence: TGCGCCAGCAGTGAGTCGAGGACTAGCGCCTTGAGCTCCTACAATGAGCAGTTCTTC. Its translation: CASSESRTSALSSYNEQFF.

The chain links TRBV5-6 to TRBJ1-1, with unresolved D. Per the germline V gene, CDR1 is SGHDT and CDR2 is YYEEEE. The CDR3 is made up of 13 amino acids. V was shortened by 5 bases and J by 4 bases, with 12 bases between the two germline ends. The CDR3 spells CASRATALTEAFF. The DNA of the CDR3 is TGTGCCAGCAGGGCTACAGCACTCACTGAAGCTTTCTTT.

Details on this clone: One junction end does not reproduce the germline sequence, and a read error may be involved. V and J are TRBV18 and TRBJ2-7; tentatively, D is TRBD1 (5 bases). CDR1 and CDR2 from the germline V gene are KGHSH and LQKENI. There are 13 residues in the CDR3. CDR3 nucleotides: TGTGTCAGCTCACCACCCGACAGACACGAGCAGTACTTC. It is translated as CVSSPPDRHEQYF. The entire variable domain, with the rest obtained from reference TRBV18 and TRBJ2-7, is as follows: NAGVMQNPRHLVRRRGQEARLRCSPMKGHSHVYWYRQLPEEGLKFMVYLQKENIIDESGMPKERFSAEFPKEGPSILRIQQVVRGDSAAYFCVSSPPDRHEQYFGPGTRLTVT.

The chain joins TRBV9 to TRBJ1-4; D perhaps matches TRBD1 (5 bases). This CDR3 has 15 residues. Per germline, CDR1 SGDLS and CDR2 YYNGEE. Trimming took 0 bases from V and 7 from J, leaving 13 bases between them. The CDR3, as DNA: TGTGCCAGCAGCGTAGATACGGGGGTGGGTGAAAAACTGTTTTTT. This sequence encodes CASSVDTGVGEKLFF.

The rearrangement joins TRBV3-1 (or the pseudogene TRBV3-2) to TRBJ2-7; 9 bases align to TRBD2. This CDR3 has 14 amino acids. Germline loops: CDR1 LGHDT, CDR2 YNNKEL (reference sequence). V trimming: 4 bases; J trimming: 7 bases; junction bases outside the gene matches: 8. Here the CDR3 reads CASSPKGLAPEQYF. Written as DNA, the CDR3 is TGTGCCAGCAGCCCAAAGGGACTAGCACCAGAGCAGTACTTC.

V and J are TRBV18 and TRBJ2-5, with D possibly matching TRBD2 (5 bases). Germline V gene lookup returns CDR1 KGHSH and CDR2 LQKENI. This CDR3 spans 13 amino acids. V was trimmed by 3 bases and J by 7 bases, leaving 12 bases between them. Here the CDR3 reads CASSPVDFGTQYF. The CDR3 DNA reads TGTGCCAGCTCACCGGTGGACTTTGGGACCCAGTACTTC.

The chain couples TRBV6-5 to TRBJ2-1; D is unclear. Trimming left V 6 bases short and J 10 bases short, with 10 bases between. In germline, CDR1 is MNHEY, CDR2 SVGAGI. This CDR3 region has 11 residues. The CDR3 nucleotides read TGTGCCAGCAGCCAACTGGGGGAGCAGTTCTTC. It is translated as CASSQLGEQFF.

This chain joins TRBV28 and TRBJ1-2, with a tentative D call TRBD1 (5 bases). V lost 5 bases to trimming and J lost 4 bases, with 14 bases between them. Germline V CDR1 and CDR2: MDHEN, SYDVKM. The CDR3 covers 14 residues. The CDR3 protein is CASSNQGGGYGYTF. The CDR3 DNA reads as TGTGCCAGCAGTAATCAGGGCGGTGGCTATGGCTACACCTTC.

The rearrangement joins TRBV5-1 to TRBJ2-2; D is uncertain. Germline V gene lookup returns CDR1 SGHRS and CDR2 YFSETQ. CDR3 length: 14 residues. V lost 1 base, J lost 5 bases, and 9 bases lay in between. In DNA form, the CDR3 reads TGCGCCAGCAGCTTGTATGGCGGAACCGGGGAGCTGTTTTTT. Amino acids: CASSLYGGTGELFF.

Here the CDR3 DNA reads TGCGCCAGCAGCCAAGATCTCGGGACAGGGGACCCCAAAAACATTCAGTACTTC. It codes for CASSQDLGTGDPKNIQYF. This chain connects TRBV4-1 to TRBJ2-4, with 10 bases lining up with TRBD1. The CDR3 has 18 residues. The J segment lost 2 bases and the V segment lost 0 bases, leaving 7 bases of the junction unmatched. CDR1 is MGHRA and CDR2 is YSYEKL in the germline V gene.

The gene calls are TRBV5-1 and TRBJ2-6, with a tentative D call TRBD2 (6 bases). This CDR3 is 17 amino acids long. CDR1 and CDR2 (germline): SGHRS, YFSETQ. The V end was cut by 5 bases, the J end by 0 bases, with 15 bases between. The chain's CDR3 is CASSIGGISSGANVLTF. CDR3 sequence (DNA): TGCGCCAGCAGTATCGGGGGTATTAGCTCTGGGGCCAACGTCCTGACTTTC.

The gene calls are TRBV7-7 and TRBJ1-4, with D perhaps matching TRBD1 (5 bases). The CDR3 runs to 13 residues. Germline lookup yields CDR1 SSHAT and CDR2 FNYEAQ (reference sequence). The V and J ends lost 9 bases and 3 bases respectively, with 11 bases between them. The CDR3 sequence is CASTTAPNEKLFF. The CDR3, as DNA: TGTGCCAGTACGACAGCCCCTAATGAAAAACTGTTTTTT.

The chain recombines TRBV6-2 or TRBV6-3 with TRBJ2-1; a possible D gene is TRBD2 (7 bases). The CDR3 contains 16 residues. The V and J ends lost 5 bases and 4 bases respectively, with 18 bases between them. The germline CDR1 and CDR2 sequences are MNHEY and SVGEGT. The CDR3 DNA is TGTGCCAGCAGTCTACCACCGGGGGGCAGGTACAATGAGCAGTTCTTC. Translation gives CASSLPPGGRYNEQFF.

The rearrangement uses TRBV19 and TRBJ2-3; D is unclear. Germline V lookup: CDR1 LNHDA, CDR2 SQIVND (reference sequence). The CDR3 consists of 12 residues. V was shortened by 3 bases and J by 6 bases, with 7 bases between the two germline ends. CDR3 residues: CASSMKGDTQYF. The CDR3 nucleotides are TGTGCCAGTAGTATGAAAGGGGATACGCAGTATTTT.

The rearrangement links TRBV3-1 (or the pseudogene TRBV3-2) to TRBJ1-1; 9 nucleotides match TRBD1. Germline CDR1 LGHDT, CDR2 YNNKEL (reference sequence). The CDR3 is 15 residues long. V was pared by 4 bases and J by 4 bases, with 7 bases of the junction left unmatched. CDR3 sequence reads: CASSLMGTGPTEAFF. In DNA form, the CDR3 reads TGTGCCAGCAGCCTTATGGGGACAGGGCCCACTGAAGCTTTCTTT.

In nucleotides, the CDR3 is TGTGCCAGCAGCGTCCTCCAAACGTACACTGGGGCCAACGTCCTGACTTTC. It translates to CASSVLQTYTGANVLTF. This chain joins TRBV11-2 and TRBJ2-6; D not resolved. The CDR3 has 17 amino acids. The ends were cut back, 5 bases at V and 2 bases at J, with 16 bases in the middle. Germline lookup yields CDR1 SGHAT and CDR2 FQNNGV. The whole variable domain, remainder taken from reference TRBV11-2 and TRBJ2-6, is EAGVAQSPRYKIIEKRQSVAFWCNPISGHATLYWYQQILGQGPKLLIQFQNNGVVDDSQLPKDRFSAERLKGVDSTLKIQPAKLEDSAVYLCASSVLQTYTGANVLTFGAGSRLTVL.